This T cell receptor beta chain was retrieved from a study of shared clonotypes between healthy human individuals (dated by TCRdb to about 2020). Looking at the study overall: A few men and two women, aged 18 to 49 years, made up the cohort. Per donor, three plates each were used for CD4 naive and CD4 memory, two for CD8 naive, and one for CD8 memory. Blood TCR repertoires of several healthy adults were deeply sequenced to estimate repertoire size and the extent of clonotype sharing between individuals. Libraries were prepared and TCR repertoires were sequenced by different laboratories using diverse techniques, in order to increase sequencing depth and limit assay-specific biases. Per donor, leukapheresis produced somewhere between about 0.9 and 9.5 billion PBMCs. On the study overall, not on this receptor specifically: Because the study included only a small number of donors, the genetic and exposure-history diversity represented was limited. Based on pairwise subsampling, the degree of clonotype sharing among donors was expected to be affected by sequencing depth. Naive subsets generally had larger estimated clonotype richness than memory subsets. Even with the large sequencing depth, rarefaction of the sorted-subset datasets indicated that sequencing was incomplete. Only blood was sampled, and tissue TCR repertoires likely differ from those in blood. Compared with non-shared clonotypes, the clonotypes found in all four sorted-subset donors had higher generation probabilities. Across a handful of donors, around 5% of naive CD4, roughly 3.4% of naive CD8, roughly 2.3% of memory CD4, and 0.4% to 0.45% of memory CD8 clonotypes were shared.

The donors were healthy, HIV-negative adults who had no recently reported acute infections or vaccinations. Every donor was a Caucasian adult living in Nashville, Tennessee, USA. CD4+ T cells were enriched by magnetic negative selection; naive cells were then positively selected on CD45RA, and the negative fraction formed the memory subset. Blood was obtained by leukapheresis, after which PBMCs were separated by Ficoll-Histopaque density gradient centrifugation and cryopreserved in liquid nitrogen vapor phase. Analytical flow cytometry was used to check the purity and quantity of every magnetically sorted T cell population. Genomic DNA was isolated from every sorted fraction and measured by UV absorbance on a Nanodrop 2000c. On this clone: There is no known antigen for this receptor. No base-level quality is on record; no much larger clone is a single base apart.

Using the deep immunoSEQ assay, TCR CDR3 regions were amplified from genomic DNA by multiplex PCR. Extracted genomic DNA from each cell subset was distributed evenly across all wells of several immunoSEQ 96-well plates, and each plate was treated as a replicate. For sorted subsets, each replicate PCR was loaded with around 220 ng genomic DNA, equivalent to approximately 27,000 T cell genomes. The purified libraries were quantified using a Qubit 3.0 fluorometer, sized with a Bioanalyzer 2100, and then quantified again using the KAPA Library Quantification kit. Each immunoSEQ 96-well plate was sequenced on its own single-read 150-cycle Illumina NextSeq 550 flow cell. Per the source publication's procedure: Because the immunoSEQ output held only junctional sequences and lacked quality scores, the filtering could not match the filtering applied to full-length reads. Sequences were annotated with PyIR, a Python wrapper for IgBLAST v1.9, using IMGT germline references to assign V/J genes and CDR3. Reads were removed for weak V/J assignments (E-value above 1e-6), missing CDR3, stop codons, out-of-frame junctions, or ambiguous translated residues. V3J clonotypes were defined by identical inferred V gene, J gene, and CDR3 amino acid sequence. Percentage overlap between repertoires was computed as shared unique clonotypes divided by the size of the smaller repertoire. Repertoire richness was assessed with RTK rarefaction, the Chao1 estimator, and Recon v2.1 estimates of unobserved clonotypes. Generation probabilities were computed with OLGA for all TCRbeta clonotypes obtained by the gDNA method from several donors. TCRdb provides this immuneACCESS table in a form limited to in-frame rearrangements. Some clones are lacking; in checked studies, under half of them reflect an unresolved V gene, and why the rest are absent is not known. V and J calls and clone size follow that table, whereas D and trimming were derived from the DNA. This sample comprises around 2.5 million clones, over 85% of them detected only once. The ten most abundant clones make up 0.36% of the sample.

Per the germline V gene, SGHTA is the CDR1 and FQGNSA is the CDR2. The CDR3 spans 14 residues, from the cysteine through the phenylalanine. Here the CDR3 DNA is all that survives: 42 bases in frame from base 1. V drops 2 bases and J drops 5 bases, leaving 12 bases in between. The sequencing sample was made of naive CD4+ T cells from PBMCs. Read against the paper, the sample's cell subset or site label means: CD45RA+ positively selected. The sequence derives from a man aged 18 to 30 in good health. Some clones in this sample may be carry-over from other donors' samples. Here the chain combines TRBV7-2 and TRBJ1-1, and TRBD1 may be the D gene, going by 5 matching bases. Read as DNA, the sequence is TGTGCCAGCAGCTTACGGGACCAGGTAACTGAAGCTTTCTTT. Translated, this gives CASSLRDQVTEAFF.